This TCR beta chain is from a study of blood T cells in healthy people across ages. A second roughly 6 to 12 cycle PCR used barcoded and J-beta primers. TCRdb ran MiXCR on the 5' RACE reads and lists one entry per CDR3 protein. The profile shows some 1.5 million distinct CDR3 sequences, about 28% of them singletons. Germline trimming cut 4 bases from V and 10 bases from J; bases unmatched to any gene: 7. Germline loops: CDR1 SGHRS, CDR2 YFSETQ. This CDR3 has 14 residues. The sequence was obtained from a woman aged 25 to 39 in good health. The V call is TRBV5-1, the J call TRBJ1-6; 8 bases align to TRBD1. The sequencing sample was made of blood. The CDR3: CASSVGDRSSPLHF. The CDR3 coding sequence is TGCGCCAGCAGCGTAGGGGACAGGAGCTCACCCCTCCACTTT.